This T cell receptor (beta chain) was identified during a study of blood T cell repertoires in COVID-19. J gave up 2 bases and V 1 base, and 1 base lay outside the gene matches. This CDR3 comprises 14 residues. Germline lookup yields CDR1 LNHNV and CDR2 YYDKDF (reference sequence). Profiling relied on immunoSEQ multiplex PCR, and the TCRdb table lists in-frame clones only, not all of them. The sample holds about 200,000 clones, roughly 86% seen once. The rearrangement links TRBV15 to TRBJ2-7; 8 bases match TRBD2. The sample comprised peripheral blood. This receptor was obtained from a man between 18 and 29 years old with active or convalescent COVID-19. The chain's CDR3 is CATSRGSGTYEQYF. CDR3 nucleotide sequence: TGTGCCACCAGCAGAGGTAGCGGGACCTACGAGCAGTACTTC.